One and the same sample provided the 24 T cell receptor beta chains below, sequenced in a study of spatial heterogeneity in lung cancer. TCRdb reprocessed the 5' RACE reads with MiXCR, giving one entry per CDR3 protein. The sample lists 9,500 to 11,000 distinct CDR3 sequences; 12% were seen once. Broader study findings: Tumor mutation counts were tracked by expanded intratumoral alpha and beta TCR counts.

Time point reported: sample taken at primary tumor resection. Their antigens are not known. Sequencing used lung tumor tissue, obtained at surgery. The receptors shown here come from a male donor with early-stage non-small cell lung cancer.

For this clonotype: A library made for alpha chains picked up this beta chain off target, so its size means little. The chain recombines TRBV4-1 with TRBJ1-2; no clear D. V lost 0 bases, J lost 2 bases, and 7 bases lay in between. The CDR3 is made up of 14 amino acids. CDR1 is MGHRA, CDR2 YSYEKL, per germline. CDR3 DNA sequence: TGCGCCAGCAGCCAAGATGCGCGGAACTATGGCTACACCTTC. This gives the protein CASSQDARNYGYTF.

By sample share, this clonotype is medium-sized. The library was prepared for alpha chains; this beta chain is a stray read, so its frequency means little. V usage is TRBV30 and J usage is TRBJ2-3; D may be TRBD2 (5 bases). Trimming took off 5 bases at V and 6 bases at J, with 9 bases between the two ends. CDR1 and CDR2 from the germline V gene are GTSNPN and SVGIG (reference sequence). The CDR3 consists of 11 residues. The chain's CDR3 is CAWERADTQYF. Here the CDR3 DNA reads TGTGCCTGGGAGAGGGCTGATACGCAGTATTTT.

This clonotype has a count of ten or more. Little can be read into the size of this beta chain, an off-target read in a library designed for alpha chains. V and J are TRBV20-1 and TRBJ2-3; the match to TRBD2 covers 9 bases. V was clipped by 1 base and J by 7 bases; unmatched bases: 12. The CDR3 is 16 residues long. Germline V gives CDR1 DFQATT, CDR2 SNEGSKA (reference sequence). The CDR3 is CSARALRLAEGNTQYF. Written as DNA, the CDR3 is TGCAGTGCTAGAGCCCTCCGACTAGCGGAAGGCAATACGCAGTATTTT.

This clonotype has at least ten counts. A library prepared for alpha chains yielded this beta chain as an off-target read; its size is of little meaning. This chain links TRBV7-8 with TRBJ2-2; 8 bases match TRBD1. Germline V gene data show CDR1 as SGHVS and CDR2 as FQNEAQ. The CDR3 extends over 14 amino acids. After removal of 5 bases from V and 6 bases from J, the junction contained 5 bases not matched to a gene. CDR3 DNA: TGTGCCAGCAGCAGGACAGGGAGCGCCGGGGAGCTGTTTTTT. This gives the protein CASSRTGSAGELFF.

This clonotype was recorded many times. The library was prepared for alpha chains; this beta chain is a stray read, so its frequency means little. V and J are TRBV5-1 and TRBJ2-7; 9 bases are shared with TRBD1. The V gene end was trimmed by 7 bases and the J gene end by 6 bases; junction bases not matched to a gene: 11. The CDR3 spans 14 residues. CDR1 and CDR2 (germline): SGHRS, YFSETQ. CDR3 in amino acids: CASEAGTGPGEQYF. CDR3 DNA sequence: TGCGCCAGCGAAGCCGGGACAGGGCCCGGCGAGCAGTACTTC.

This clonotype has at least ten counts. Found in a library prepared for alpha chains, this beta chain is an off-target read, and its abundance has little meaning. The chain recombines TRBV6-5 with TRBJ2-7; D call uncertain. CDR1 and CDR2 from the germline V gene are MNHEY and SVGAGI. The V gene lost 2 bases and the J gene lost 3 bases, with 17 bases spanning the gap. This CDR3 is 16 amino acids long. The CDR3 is CASSYGPAEIYYEQYF. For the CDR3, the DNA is TGTGCCAGCAGTTACGGCCCGGCAGAGATTTACTACGAGCAGTACTTC.

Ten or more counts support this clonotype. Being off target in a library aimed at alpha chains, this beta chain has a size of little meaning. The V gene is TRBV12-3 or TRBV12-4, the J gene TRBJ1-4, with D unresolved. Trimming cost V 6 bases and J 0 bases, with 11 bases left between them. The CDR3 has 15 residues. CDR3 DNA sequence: TGTGCCAGCAGGTCAGGACTGGCAACTAATGAAAAACTGTTTTTT. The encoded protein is CASRSGLATNEKLFF.

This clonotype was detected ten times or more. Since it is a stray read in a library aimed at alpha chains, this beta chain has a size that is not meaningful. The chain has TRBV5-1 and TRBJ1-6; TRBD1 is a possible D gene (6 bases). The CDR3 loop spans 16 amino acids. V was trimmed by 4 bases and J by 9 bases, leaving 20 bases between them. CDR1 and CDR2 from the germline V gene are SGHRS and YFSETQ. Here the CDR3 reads CASSQNDRSIRSPLHF. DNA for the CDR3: TGCGCCAGCAGCCAGAACGACAGGTCGATCCGTTCACCCCTCCACTTT. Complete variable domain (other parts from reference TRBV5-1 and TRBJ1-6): KAGVTQTPRYLIKTRGQQVTLSCSPISGHRSVSWYQQTPGQGLQFLFEYFSETQRNKGNFPGRFSGRQFSNSRSEMNVSTLELGDSALYLCASSQNDRSIRSPLHFGNGTRLTVT.

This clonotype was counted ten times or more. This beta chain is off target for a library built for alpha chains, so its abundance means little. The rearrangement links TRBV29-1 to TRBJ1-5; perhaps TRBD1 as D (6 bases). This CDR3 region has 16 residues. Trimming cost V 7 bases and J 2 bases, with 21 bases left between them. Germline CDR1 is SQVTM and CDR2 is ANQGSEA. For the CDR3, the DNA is TGCAGCGCCAACGTTGCGGGGGCAGGGGGCAATCAGCCCCAGCATTTT. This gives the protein CSANVAGAGGNQPQHF.

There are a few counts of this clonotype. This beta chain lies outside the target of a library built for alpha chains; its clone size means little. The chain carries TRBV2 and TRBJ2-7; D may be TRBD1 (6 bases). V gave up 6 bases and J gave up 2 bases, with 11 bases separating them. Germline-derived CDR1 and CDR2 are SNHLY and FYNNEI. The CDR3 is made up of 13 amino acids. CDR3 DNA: TGTGCCAGCAGAAGACAGGTAGCCTACGAGCAGTACTTC. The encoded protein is CASRRQVAYEQYF.

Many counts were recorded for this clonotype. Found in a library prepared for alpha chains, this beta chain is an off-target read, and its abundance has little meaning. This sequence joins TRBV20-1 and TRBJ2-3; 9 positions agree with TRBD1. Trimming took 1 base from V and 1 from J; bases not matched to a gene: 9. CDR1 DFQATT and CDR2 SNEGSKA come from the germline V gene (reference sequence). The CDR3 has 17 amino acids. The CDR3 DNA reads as TGCAGTGCTAGAGGGAGGGACAGGGTTTCCGGCACAGATACGCAGTATTTT. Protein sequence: CSARGRDRVSGTDTQYF.

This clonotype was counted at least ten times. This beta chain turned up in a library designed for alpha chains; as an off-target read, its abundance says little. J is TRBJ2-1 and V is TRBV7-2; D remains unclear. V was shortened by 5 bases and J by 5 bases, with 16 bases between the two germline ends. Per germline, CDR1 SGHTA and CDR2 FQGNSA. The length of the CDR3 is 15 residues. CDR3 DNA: TGTGCCAGCAGCCTCGGTTATTTCAGCGACAATGAGCAGTTCTTC. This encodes CASSLGYFSDNEQFF.

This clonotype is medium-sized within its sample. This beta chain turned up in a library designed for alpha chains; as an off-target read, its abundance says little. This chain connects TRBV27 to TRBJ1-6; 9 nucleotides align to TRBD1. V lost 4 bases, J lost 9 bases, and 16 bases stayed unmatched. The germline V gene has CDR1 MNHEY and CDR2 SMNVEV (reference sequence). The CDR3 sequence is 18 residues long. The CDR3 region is CASSSPGQGGRLGSPLHF. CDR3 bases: TGTGCCAGCAGTTCTCCGGGACAGGGCGGAAGATTGGGTTCACCCCTCCACTTT.

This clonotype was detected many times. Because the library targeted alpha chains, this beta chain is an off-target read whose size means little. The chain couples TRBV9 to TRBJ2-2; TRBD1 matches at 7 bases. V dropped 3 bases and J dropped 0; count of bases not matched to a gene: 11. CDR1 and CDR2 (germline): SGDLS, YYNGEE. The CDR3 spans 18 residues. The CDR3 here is CASSARPRQGANTGELFF. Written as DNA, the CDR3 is TGTGCCAGCAGCGCCCGACCTCGACAGGGTGCGAACACCGGGGAGCTGTTTTTT.

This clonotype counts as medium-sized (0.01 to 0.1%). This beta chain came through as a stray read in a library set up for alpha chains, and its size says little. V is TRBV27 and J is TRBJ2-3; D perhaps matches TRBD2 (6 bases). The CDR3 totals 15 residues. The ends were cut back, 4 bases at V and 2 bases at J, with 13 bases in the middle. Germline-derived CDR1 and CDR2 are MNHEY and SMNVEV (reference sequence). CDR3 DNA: TGTGCCAGCAGTTCGGTTGCTAGCGCCACAGATACGCAGTATTTT. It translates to CASSSVASATDTQYF.

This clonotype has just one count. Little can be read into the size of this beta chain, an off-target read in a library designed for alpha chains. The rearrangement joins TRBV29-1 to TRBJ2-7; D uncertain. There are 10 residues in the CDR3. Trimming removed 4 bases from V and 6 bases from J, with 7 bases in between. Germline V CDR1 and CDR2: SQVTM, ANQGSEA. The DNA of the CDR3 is TGCAGCGTTGGAAAAAGCGAGCAGTACTTC. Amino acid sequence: CSVGKSEQYF.

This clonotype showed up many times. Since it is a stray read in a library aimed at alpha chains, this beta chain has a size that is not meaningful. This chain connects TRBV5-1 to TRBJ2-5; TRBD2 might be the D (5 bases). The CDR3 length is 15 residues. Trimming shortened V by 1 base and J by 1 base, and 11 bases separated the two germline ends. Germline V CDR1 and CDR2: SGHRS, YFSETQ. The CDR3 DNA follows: TGCGCCAGCAGCTTGATCGGGAAAATCCAAGAGACCCAGTACTTC. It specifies CASSLIGKIQETQYF. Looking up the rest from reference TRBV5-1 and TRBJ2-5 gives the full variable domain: KAGVTQTPRYLIKTRGQQVTLSCSPISGHRSVSWYQQTPGQGLQFLFEYFSETQRNKGNFPGRFSGRQFSNSRSEMNVSTLELGDSALYLCASSLIGKIQETQYFGPGTRLLVL.

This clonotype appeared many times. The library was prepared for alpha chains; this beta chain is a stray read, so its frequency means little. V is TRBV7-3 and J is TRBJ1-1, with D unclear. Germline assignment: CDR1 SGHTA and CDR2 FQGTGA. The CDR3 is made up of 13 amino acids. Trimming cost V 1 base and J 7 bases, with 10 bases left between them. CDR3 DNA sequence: TGTGCCAGCAGCTTAAATCCAACCGATGAAGCTTTCTTT. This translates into CASSLNPTDEAFF.

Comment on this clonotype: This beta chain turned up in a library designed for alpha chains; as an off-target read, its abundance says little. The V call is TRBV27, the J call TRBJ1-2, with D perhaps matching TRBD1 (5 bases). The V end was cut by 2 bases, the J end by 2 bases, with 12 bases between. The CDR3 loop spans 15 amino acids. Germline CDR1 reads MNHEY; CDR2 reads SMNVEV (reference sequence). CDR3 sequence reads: CASSLGTGPNYGYTF. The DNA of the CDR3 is TGTGCCAGCAGTTTAGGAACAGGCCCCAACTATGGCTACACCTTC.

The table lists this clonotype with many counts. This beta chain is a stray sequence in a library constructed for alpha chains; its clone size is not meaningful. The CDR3 here is CASSLVGQGQYF. The CDR3 DNA is TGTGCCAGCAGCTTGGTGGGACAGGGGCAGTACTTC. The chain joins TRBV7-2 to TRBJ2-7; 9 bases agree with TRBD1. V lost 3 bases and J lost 9; bases outside the gene matches: 3. This CDR3 spans 12 amino acids. Per germline, CDR1 SGHTA and CDR2 FQGNSA.

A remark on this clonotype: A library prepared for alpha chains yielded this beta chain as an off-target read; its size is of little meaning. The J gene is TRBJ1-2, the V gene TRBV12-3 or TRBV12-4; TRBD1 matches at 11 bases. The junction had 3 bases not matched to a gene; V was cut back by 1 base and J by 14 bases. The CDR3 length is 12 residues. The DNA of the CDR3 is TGTGCCAGCAGTTTAGGGACAGGGGGCGATACCTTC. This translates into CASSLGTGGDTF.

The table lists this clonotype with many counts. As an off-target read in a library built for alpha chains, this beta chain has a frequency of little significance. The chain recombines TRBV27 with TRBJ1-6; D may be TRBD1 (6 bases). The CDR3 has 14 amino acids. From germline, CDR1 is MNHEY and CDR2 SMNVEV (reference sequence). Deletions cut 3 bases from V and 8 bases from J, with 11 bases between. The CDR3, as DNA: TGTGCCAGCAGTTTCCAGGGGAGGGATTCACCCCTCCACTTT. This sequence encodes CASSFQGRDSPLHF.

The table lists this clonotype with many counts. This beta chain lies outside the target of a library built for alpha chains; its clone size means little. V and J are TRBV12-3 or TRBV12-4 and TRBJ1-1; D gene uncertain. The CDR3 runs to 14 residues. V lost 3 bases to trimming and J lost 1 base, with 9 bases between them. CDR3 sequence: CASSFAGQNTEAFF. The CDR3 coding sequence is TGTGCCAGCAGTTTTGCAGGTCAGAACACTGAAGCTTTCTTT.

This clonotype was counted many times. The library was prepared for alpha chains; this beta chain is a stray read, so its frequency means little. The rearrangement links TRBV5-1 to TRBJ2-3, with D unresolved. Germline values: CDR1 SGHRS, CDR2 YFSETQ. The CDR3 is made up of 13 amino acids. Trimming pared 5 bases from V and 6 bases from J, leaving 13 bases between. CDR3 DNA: TGCGCCAGCAGACCCAATCAGGTTGATACGCAGTATTTT. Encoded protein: CASRPNQVDTQYF. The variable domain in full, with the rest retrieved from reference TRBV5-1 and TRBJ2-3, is KAGVTQTPRYLIKTRGQQVTLSCSPISGHRSVSWYQQTPGQGLQFLFEYFSETQRNKGNFPGRFSGRQFSNSRSEMNVSTLELGDSALYLCASRPNQVDTQYFGPGTRLTVL.